A selection of T cell receptor beta chains follows, all from one sample in a study of blood T cell repertoires in COVID-19. Method: immunoSEQ multiplex PCR; TCRdb's copy keeps in-frame clones and lacks some. The repertoire consists of nearly 250,000 clones, with about 84% occurring once and the leading ten covering 5.5% to 6%. The material sequenced was peripheral blood. These receptors originate from a woman of 80 years or more with COVID-19, enrolled during active disease. Each CDR3 is given without its conserved first and last residue. Each record gives: V gene, CDR3 length, J gene, CDR3 protein.

TRBV20-1	11	TRBJ1-2	SAGGQGFYGYT
TRBV5-1	11	TRBJ1-4	ASSSRTGEKLF
TRBV7-8	13	TRBJ1-1	ASSLEQVGTTEAF
TRBV6-2/TRBV6-3	15	TRBJ1-5	ASSRQGTHLPPQPQH
TRBV6-2/TRBV6-3	13	TRBJ2-7	ASSISGGASYEQY
TRBV29-1	12	TRBJ2-3	SVPSAGSTDTQY
TRBV19	13	TRBJ1-1	ASSIPGTANTEAF
TRBV3-1/TRBV3-2	13	TRBJ2-1	ASSKGTISYNEQF
TRBV7-9	12	TRBJ1-1	ASSPSPRNTEAF
TRBV5-1	13	TRBJ1-2	ASSSLQGAVYGYT
TRBV12-3/TRBV12-4	9	TRBJ2-5	ASSLGLTPH
TRBV19	15	TRBJ1-1	ASSNRRTGLMNTEAF
TRBV18	13	TRBJ2-5	ASSPSRTGEETQY
TRBV3-1/TRBV3-2	15	TRBJ2-5	ASSQGPTSGGQETQY
TRBV20-1	11	TRBJ2-3	SASWTVTDTQY
TRBV4-1	15	TRBJ1-5	ASSRGTGTNSNQPQH
TRBV3-1/TRBV3-2	9	TRBJ1-1	ASSQGQGAF
TRBV19	11	TRBJ1-2	ASSRQVNYGYT
TRBV11-3	14	TRBJ2-1	ASSLAGRGAYNEQF
TRBV10-2	15	TRBJ1-5	ASSDNQVASWNQPQH
TRBV5-1	13	TRBJ1-1	ASSLEAGGYTEAF
TRBV5-6	12	TRBJ2-3	ASSLFSDTDTQY
TRBV18	11	TRBJ2-3	ASSGDYTDTQY
TRBV21-1	15	TRBJ2-1	ASSTRGQGILYNEQF
TRBV10-2	12	TRBJ1-6	ASSDYREGSPLH
TRBV11-2	12	TRBJ2-4	ASSLRDRQNIQY
TRBV5-6	15	TRBJ1-1	ASSSPPHRAPDTEAF
TRBV5-1	14	TRBJ1-4	ASSLGQGASNEKLF
TRBV7-8	14	TRBJ1-2	ASSMIVTGESGGYT
TRBV5-1	12	TRBJ2-3	ASSGGLGTDTQY
TRBV7-2	13	TRBJ1-2	ASSPRGQGSSGYT
TRBV7-9	14	TRBJ1-3	ASSYSGALSGNTIY
TRBV5-1	12	TRBJ1-5	ASSLGGPNQPQH
TRBV18	14	TRBJ1-2	ASSPPGDRFNYGYT
TRBV19	14	TRBJ1-2	ASSTESGTGIYGYT
TRBV5-1	11	TRBJ1-2	ASSSQGGGGYT
TRBV25-1	11	TRBJ1-1	ASSEGQGARAF
TRBV5-1	12	TRBJ1-3	ASSLDGSGNTIY
TRBV12-5	10	TRBJ2-7	ASSGQGTEQY
TRBV2	12	TRBJ1-5	ASSEKQGNQPQH
TRBV30	11	TRBJ1-2	AWSREGAGGYT
TRBV5-6	11	TRBJ2-7	ASRAGLAAEQY
TRBV29-1	13	TRBJ2-5	SVERGRGAQETQY
TRBV3-1/TRBV3-2	13	TRBJ1-5	ASSQDQGRGQPQH
TRBV7-2	15	TRBJ2-1	ASSLARASGVGDEQF
TRBV28	13	TRBJ1-6	ASSSPTGINSPLH